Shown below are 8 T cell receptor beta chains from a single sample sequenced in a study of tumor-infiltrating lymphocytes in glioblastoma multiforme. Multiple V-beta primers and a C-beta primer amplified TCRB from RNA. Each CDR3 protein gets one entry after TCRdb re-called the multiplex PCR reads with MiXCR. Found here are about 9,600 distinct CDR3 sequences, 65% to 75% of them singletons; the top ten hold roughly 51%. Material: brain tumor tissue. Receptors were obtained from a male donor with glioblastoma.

CDR3: CASSSFVVTGDSGTIYF. In DNA, the CDR3 is TGTGCCAGCAGCTCCTTCGTTGTGACAGGGGATAGCGGCACCATATATTTT. The V and J genes are TRBV5-5 and TRBJ1-3, with 8 positions matching TRBD1. The V segment lost 3 bases and the J segment 9 bases; nucleotides outside the gene matches: 17. CDR3 length: 17 amino acids. Germline V lookup: CDR1 SGHKS, CDR2 YYEKEE (reference sequence). Complete variable domain (other parts from reference TRBV5-5 and TRBJ1-3): DAGVTQSPTHLIKTRGQQVTLRCSPISGHKSVSWYQQVLGQGPQFIFQYYEKEERGRGNFPDRFSARQFPNYSSELNVNALLLGDSALYLCASSSFVVTGDSGTIYFGEGSWLTVV.

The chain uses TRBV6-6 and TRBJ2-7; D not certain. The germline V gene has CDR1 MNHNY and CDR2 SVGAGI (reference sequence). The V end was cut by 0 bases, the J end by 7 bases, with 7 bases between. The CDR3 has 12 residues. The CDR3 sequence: CASSYSTAEQYF. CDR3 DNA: TGTGCCAGCAGTTACTCGACGGCAGAGCAGTACTTC.

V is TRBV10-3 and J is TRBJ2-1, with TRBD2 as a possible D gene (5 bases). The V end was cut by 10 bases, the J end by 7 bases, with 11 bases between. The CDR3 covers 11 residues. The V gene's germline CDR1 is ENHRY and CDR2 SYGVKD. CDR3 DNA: TGTGCCACGTCACGGGGAAATGAGCAGTTCTTC. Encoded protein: CATSRGNEQFF.

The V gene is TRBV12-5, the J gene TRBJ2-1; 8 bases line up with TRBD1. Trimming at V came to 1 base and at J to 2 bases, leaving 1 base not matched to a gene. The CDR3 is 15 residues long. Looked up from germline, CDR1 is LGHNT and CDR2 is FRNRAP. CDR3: CASGLGTGPYNEQFF. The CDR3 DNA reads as TGTGCTAGTGGTTTGGGGACAGGGCCCTACAATGAGCAGTTCTTC.

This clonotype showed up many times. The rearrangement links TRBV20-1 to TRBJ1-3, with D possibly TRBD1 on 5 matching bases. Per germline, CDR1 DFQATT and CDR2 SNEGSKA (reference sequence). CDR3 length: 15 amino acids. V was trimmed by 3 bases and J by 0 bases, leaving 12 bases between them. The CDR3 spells CSARVTGSSGNTIYF. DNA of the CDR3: TGCAGTGCTAGGGTCACAGGAAGCTCTGGAAACACCATATATTTT.

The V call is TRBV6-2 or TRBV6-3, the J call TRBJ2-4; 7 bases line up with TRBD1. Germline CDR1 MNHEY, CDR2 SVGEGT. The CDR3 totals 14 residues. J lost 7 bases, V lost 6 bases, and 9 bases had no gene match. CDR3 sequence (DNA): TGTGCCAGCAGAACCGGGACAGTGGGCAACATTCAGTACTTC. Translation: CASRTGTVGNIQYF.

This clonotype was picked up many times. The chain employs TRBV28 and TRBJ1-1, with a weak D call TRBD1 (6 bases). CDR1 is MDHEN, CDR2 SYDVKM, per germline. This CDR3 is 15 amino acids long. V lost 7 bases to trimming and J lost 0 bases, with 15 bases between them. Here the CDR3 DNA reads TGTGCCAGCACCAAATCACAGGGACTGAACACTGAAGCTTTCTTT. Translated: CASTKSQGLNTEAFF.

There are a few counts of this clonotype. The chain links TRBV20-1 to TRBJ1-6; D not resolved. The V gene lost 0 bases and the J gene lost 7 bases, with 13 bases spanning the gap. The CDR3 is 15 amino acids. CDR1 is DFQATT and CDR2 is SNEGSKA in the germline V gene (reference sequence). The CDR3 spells CSARERGSVNSPLHF. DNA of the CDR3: TGCAGTGCTAGAGAGCGGGGTTCTGTGAATTCACCCCTCCACTTT.